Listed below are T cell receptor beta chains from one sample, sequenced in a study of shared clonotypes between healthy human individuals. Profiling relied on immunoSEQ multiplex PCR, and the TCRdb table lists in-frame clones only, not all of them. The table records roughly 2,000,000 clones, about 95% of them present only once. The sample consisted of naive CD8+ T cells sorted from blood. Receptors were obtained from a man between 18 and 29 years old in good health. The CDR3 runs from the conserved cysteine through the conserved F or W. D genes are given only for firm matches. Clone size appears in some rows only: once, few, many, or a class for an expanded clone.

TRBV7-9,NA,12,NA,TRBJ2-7,TGTGCCAGCAACCCAATCTCGGACGAGCAGTACTTC,CASNPISDEQYF
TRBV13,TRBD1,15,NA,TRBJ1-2,TGTGCCAGCAGCCGGAAGGGACAGACTAACTATGGCTACACCTTC,CASSRKGQTNYGYTF
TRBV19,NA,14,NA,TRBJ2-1,TGTGCCAGTAGTTACATCTCCCCTTACAATGAGCAGTTCTTC,CASSYISPYNEQFF
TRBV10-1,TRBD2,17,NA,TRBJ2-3,TGCGCCAGCAGTGCCGGGACTAGCGGACGTACCACAGATACGCAGTATTTT,CASSAGTSGRTTDTQYF
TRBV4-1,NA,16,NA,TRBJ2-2,TGCGCCAGCAGCCTCGAGCCAGGGGCGAACACCGGGGAGCTGTTTTTT,CASSLEPGANTGELFF
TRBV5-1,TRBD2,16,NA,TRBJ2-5,TGCGCCAGCAGCGTGGGACTAGCGGGAGTCCAAGAGACCCAGTACTTC,CASSVGLAGVQETQYF
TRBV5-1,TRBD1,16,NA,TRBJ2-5,TGCGCCAGCAGCTTGTCCCCCGAGACAGGGTGGGAGACCCAGTACTTC,CASSLSPETGWETQYF
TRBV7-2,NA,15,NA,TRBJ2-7,TGTGCCAGCAGCTACTACGCAGGGTCTGCCTACGAGCAGTACTTC,CASSYYAGSAYEQYF
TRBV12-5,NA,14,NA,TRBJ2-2,TGTGCTAGTGGTACCGGGACCTACACCGGGGAGCTGTTTTTT,CASGTGTYTGELFF
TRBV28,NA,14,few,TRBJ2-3,TGTGCCAGCAGTTTGCCCGGCTCTACAGATACGCAGTATTTT,CASSLPGSTDTQYF
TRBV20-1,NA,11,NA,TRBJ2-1,TGCAGTGCCTTTGACCCCGGAGAGCAGTTCTTC,CSAFDPGEQFF
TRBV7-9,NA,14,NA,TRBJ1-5,TGTGCCAGCAGCGCAGGGTATAGCAATCAGCCCCAGCATTTT,CASSAGYSNQPQHF
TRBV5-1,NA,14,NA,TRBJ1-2,TGCGCCAGCAGCTTTGGCTCGGGGGCCTATGGCTACACCTTC,CASSFGSGAYGYTF
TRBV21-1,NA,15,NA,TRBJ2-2,TGTGCCAGCCCCAAATGGGACTGGAACACCGGGGAGCTGTTTTTT,CASPKWDWNTGELFF
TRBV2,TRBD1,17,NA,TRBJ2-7,TGTGCCAGCAGTGAAGTCCCTTGGGGGACAGGGGGGCCCGAGCAGTACTTC,CASSEVPWGTGGPEQYF
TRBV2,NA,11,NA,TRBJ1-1,TGTGCCAGCACGGACGGAATTGAAGCTTTCTTT,CASTDGIEAFF
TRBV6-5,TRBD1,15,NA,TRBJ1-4,TGTGCCAGCAGTCCGACAGGGGCAACTAATGAAAAACTGTTTTTT,CASSPTGATNEKLFF
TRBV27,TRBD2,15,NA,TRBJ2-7,TGTGCCAGCAGTTCAGGACTAGCGGGGTTCGACGAGCAGTACTTC,CASSSGLAGFDEQYF
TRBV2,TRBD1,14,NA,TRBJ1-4,TGTGCCAGCAGGCCGGGACAGGGTTTGGAAAAACTGTTTTTT,CASRPGQGLEKLFF
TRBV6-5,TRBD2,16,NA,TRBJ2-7,TGTGCCAGCAGTTTCTCCCGGGAGGTCCCCTCCTACGAGCAGTACTTC,CASSFSREVPSYEQYF
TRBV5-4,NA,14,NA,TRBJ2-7,TGTGCCAGCAGCAAGGACAAGGACTCCTACGAGCAGTACTTC,CASSKDKDSYEQYF
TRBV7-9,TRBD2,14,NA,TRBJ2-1,TGTGCCAGCAGCTTCGGGGGGAAGGGCAATGAGCAGTTCTTC,CASSFGGKGNEQFF
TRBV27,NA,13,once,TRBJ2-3,TGTGCCAGCAGTTTACCAAAGGGGTCAGCGCAGTATTTT,CASSLPKGSAQYF
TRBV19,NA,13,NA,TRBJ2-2,TGTGCCAGTATTGATCCGAACACCGGGGAGCTGTTTTTT,CASIDPNTGELFF
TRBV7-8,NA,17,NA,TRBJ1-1,TGTGCCAGCAGTTGGCCGGGACAACATCCCCTCGGTACTGAAGCTTTCTTT,CASSWPGQHPLGTEAFF
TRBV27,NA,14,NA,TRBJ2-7,TGTGCCAGCAGTTTATATGGGGTCCCCTACGAGCAGTACTTC,CASSLYGVPYEQYF
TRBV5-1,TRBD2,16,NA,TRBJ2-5,TGCGCCAGCAGCTTGGGGACTAGCGCTACCCAAGAGACCCAGTACTTC,CASSLGTSATQETQYF
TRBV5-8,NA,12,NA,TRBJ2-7,TGTACGGGGAGCCATATCTCCTACGAGCAGTACTTC,CTGSHISYEQYF
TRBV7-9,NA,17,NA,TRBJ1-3,TGTGCCAGCAGCTTATCGACGGGAGGGGACGGGGGAAACACCATATATTTT,CASSLSTGGDGGNTIYF